These 24 T cell receptor beta chains came from one sample sequenced in a study of cytomegalovirus exposure and HLA in healthy donors. The PCR employed 60 Vbeta primers together with 13 Jbeta primers. Some clones are missing from TCRdb's copy, which holds only in-frame ones; the method was immunoSEQ multiplex PCR. This sample has around 130,000 clones, with around 66% found just once. Material for sequencing was PBMCs. The receptor set was obtained from a woman between 40 and 55 years old in good health and CMV-seropositive.

In its sample, this clone was seen a few times. V and J are TRBV6-1 and TRBJ1-4; D gene ambiguous. The germline V and J ends were trimmed by 2 bases and 4 bases, with 8 bases remaining between them. Germline CDR1 MNHNS, CDR2 SASEGT. The length of the CDR3 is 14 residues. CDR3 in amino acids: CASSEHGLNEKLFF. CDR3 DNA sequence: TGTGCCAGCAGTGAACACGGACTTAATGAAAAACTGTTTTTT.

The chain carries TRBV21-1 and TRBJ1-1; the table's TRBD1 call for D was not verified on the DNA. TRBV21-1 is a recognized pseudogene. The CDR3 totals 16 residues. In DNA, the CDR3 is TGTGCCAGCAGTGGTACTCTACAGGGCAAAGGCACTGAAGCTTTCTTT. It specifies CASSGTLQGKGTEAFF.

The chain is built from TRBV5-1 and TRBJ1-3; no clear D gene. Germline V lookup: CDR1 SGHRS, CDR2 YFSETQ. The CDR3 consists of 14 residues. V was shortened by 4 bases and J by 4 bases, with 12 bases between the two germline ends. The CDR3 bases are TGCGCCAGCAGCCCCCAAACGGGGGGAAACACCATATATTTT. It yields the protein CASSPQTGGNTIYF.

This clone appeared a few times. The rearrangement links TRBV2 to TRBJ2-5, with a weak D call TRBD2 (6 bases). Germline V gives CDR1 SNHLY, CDR2 FYNNEI. The length of the CDR3 is 15 residues. Trimming removed 3 bases at V and 5 bases at J, with 16 bases between. CDR3 in DNA: TGTGCCAGCAGTGAGGGGACTCTTCCTGGGGAGACCCAGTACTTC. Protein product: CASSEGTLPGETQYF.

CDR3 loop: CASRRGRGQETQYF. CDR3 sequence (DNA): TGCGCCAGCCGCCGAGGGCGGGGACAAGAGACCCAGTACTTC. This chain joins TRBV10-2 and TRBJ2-5; possibly TRBD2 for D (6 bases). The V gene's germline CDR1 is WSHSY and CDR2 SAAADI. The CDR3 is made up of 14 amino acids. Trimming cost V 8 bases and J 2 bases, with 15 bases left between them.

This sequence joins TRBV15 and TRBJ1-5; D is unresolved. The CDR3 spans 15 residues. Trimming took 3 bases from V and 4 from J, leaving 13 bases between them. CDR1 is LNHNV and CDR2 is YYDKDF in the germline V gene (reference sequence). The DNA of the CDR3 is TGTGCCACCAGCAGGGCCGCGGGGAATAATCAGCCCCAGCATTTT. It translates to CATSRAAGNNQPQHF.

This clone occurred a few times. For the CDR3, the DNA is TGTGCCAGCAGTTTGGGTCAGGAATCACTTTATGGCTACACCTTC. It translates to CASSLGQESLYGYTF. V usage is TRBV28 and J usage is TRBJ1-2; D remains ambiguous. The CDR3 is made up of 15 amino acids. From germline, CDR1 is MDHEN and CDR2 SYDVKM. V was clipped by 3 bases and J by 5 bases, with 16 bases between them.

This rearrangement joins TRBV7-9 to TRBJ1-3; the D is unclear. Germline loops: CDR1 SEHNR, CDR2 FQNEAQ (reference sequence). This CDR3 region has 14 residues. Trimming removed 5 bases at V and 0 bases at J, with 8 bases between. The CDR3 loop reads CASSTGNSGNTIYF. CDR3 in DNA: TGTGCCAGCAGCACCGGGAACTCTGGAAACACCATATATTTT.

This clone was seen a handful of times. The V call is TRBV2, the J call TRBJ2-7; D may be TRBD2 (6 bases). Looked up from germline, CDR1 is SNHLY and CDR2 is FYNNEI. Trimming removed 7 bases from V and 7 bases from J, with 14 bases in between. This CDR3 region has 12 residues. The CDR3 DNA reads TGTGCCAGCATGACGGGAGCGAGGGAGCAGTACTTC. Protein: CASMTGAREQYF.

V usage is TRBV14 and J usage is TRBJ1-1; 9 bases line up with TRBD1. CDR3 length: 14 amino acids. Per germline, CDR1 SGHDN and CDR2 FVKESK. Losses at the gene ends were 3 bases for V and 6 bases for J; bases not matched to a gene: 5. CDR3 loop: CASSHRTGVSEAFF. CDR3 bases: TGTGCCAGCAGCCACCGGACAGGGGTTTCTGAAGCTTTCTTT.

The DNA of the CDR3 is TGTGCCAGCAGTTACCTACAGGGGGCGACTGAAGCTTTCTTT. It yields the protein CASSYLQGATEAFF. The chain is built from TRBV28 and TRBJ1-1; 9 bases align to TRBD1. Germline CDR1 reads MDHEN; CDR2 reads SYDVKM. The CDR3 contains 14 residues. V was pared by 4 bases and J by 5 bases, with 5 bases of the junction left unmatched.

On this clone itself: A far larger clone is one nucleotide away, so this likely arose from a read error. V is TRBV7-2 and J is TRBJ2-1, with 10 bases aligning to TRBD2. This CDR3 is built from 15 residues. The germline V gene encodes CDR1 SGHTA and CDR2 FQGNSA. Trimming took 5 bases from V and 0 from J; bases not matched to a gene: 1. The CDR3 DNA is TGTGCCAGCAGCGCTAGCGGGAGCTCCTACAATGAGCAGTTCTTC. Amino acids: CASSASGSSYNEQFF.

This clone was picked up one time. The same CDR3 also results from other DNA sequences found in this sample. This CDR3 reads CASSLEGVNTEAFF. The CDR3 DNA reads TGCGCCAGCAGCTTGGAAGGGGTGAACACTGAAGCTTTCTTT. V and J are TRBV5-1 and TRBJ1-1; perhaps TRBD1 as D (5 bases). Deletions cut 0 bases from V and 0 bases from J, with 6 bases between. Germline V gives CDR1 SGHRS, CDR2 YFSETQ. The CDR3 consists of 14 residues.

This chain joins TRBV10-2 and TRBJ1-5, with 10 bases identical to TRBD1. Germline lookup yields CDR1 WSHSY and CDR2 SAAADI. After removal of 6 bases from V and 5 bases from J, the junction contained 1 base not matched to a gene. The CDR3 runs 13 residues. The CDR3 loop is CASRGQGHQPQHF. DNA for the CDR3: TGCGCCAGCAGGGGACAGGGGCATCAGCCCCAGCATTTT.

Of note for this clone: One junction end does not reproduce the germline sequence, and a read error may be involved. This rearrangement joins TRBV7-7 to TRBJ2-1; 7 positions match TRBD2. The CDR3 loop spans 16 amino acids. Germline assignment: CDR1 SSHAT and CDR2 FNYEAQ (reference sequence). The CDR3 spells CASSLTAGEGTNEQFF. The DNA of the CDR3 is TGTGCTAGCAGCTTAACGGCGGGAGAGGGTACGAATGAGCAGTTCTTC.

The CDR3 sequence is CASSLEEGARQPQHF. CDR3 coding DNA: TGTGCCAGCAGTTTAGAGGAGGGGGCTAGGCAGCCCCAGCATTTT. The chain combines TRBV27 with TRBJ1-5; the match to TRBD1 covers 7 bases. J gave up 7 bases and V 2 bases, and 8 bases lay outside the gene matches. The CDR3 consists of 15 residues. The germline V gene has CDR1 MNHEY and CDR2 SMNVEV (reference sequence).

V gene TRBV6-6 combines with J gene TRBJ1-1, with a possible D match to TRBD1 (6 bases). CDR3 length: 14 residues. Trimming pared 2 bases from V and 6 bases from J, leaving 13 bases between. Per the germline V gene, CDR1 is MNHNY and CDR2 is SVGAGI (reference sequence). CDR3 DNA sequence: TGTGCCAGCAGTTACCCTCTTGGGGGCCCTGAAGCTTTCTTT. This sequence encodes CASSYPLGGPEAFF.

The chain joins TRBV6-1 to TRBJ2-2, with D possibly being TRBD1 (5 bases). The CDR3 runs 15 residues. Germline V lookup: CDR1 MNHNS, CDR2 SASEGT. Trimming pared 7 bases from V and 4 bases from J, leaving 16 bases between. The CDR3 reads CASTNDRLTTGELFF. The CDR3 DNA sequence: TGTGCCAGCACTAACGACAGATTAACCACCGGGGAGCTGTTTTTT.

The chain employs TRBV7-6 and TRBJ2-3, with 9 positions matching TRBD2. The CDR3 is 15 residues long. The V and J ends lost 5 bases and 0 bases, in that order; junction bases with no gene match: 3. The germline CDR1 and CDR2 sequences are SGHVS and FNYEAQ. CDR3 in amino acids: CASSAGLASTDTQYF. CDR3 sequence (DNA): TGTGCCAGCAGCGCGGGACTAGCCAGCACAGATACGCAGTATTTT.

The rearrangement uses TRBV15 and TRBJ1-5; TRBD1 might be the D (5 bases). Germline V gives CDR1 LNHNV, CDR2 YYDKDF (reference sequence). The CDR3 spans 17 residues. Trimming shortened V by 0 bases and J by 0 bases, and 12 bases separated the two germline ends. The CDR3 DNA follows: TGTGCCACCAGCAGAGATTCTTCAGGGAATAGCAATCAGCCCCAGCATTTT. This gives the protein CATSRDSSGNSNQPQHF. The full variable domain, its missing parts supplied by reference TRBV15 and TRBJ1-5, is DAMVIQNPRYQVTQFGKPVTLSCSQTLNHNVMYWYQQKSSQAPKLLFHYYDKDFNNEADTPDNFQSRRPNTSFCFLDIRSPGLGDTAMYLCATSRDSSGNSNQPQHFGDGTRLSIL.

This clone was seen only once. The chain is built from TRBV6-6 and TRBJ2-3, with D possibly matching TRBD1 (5 bases). With 2 bases removed from V and 5 bases from J, the gap between germline ends came to 11 bases. The CDR3 extends over 14 amino acids. Germline loops: CDR1 MNHNY, CDR2 SVGAGI (reference sequence). The DNA of the CDR3 is TGTGCCAGCAGTTACCCAGGGTCGGTAGATACGCAGTATTTT. Its translation: CASSYPGSVDTQYF.

This chain uses TRBV6-5 with TRBJ1-5, with a possible D match to TRBD1 (5 bases). V shed 4 bases and J shed 5 bases, with 12 bases lying between them. CDR1 MNHEY and CDR2 SVGAGI come from the germline V gene. The CDR3 covers 14 residues. The CDR3 protein is CASSSGQGYQPQHF. The CDR3, as DNA: TGTGCCAGCAGTTCGGGTCAGGGTTATCAGCCCCAGCATTTT.

The CDR3 loop reads CSAPLNTEAFF. The CDR3 DNA reads TGCAGTGCTCCACTTAACACTGAAGCTTTCTTT. This sequence joins TRBV20-1 and TRBJ1-1, with no clear D. V lost 5 bases and J lost 2, with 6 bases in between. Germline V gene data show CDR1 as DFQATT and CDR2 as SNEGSKA (reference sequence). The CDR3 is made up of 11 amino acids.

The CDR3 coding sequence is TGCGCCAGCAGCTCTCGGACAGGGGGCTTTCACGAGCAGTACTTC. This gives the protein CASSSRTGGFHEQYF. The chain employs TRBV5-1 and TRBJ2-7; 11 nucleotides match TRBD1. The CDR3 consists of 15 residues. Germline V CDR1 and CDR2: SGHRS, YFSETQ. V dropped 3 bases and J dropped 5; count of bases not matched to a gene: 7.